Shown below are 19 T cell receptor beta chains from a single sample sequenced in a study of spatial heterogeneity in lung cancer. The time point: sample taken at primary tumor resection. No antigen is known for these receptors. TCRdb called the 5' RACE reads again in MiXCR, with one record for every CDR3 protein. The data show approximately 310 distinct CDR3 sequences, around 28% seen once. Points from the study as a whole: It was found that expanded intratumoral alpha and beta TCR counts tracked tumor mutation counts.

Specimen: lung tumor tissue, collected at surgery. The receptor set was obtained from a male donor with early-stage non-small cell lung cancer.

This clonotype was seen only once. Within a library made for alpha chains, this beta chain is off target, and its count is uninformative. V and J are TRBV9 and TRBJ2-3; D is possibly TRBD2 (6 bases). Germline V gene sequence: CDR1 SGDLS, CDR2 YYNGEE. The CDR3 covers 15 residues. Trimming removed 4 bases at V and 0 bases at J, with 12 bases between. In nucleotides, the CDR3 is TGTGCCAGCAGCTCCCGGGCGGGAAGCACAGATACGCAGTATTTT. This encodes CASSSRAGSTDTQYF.

In this sample, this clonotype turned up a few times. Since it is a stray read in a library aimed at alpha chains, this beta chain has a size that is not meaningful. The chain uses TRBV7-2 and TRBJ2-3; D may be TRBD1 (6 bases). The germline V and J ends were trimmed by 1 base and 5 bases, with 13 bases remaining between them. From germline, CDR1 is SGHTA and CDR2 FQGNSA. The CDR3 runs to 15 residues. The CDR3 here is CASSLDREKVDTQYF. As DNA, the CDR3 is TGTGCCAGCAGCTTAGACAGGGAAAAGGTAGATACGCAGTATTTT. Together with reference TRBV7-2 and TRBJ2-3, the CDR3 gives the full variable domain: GAGVSQSPSNKVTEKGKDVELRCDPISGHTALYWYRQSLGQGLEFLIYFQGNSAPDKSGLPSDRFSAERTGGSVSTLTIQRTQQEDSAVYLCASSLDREKVDTQYFGPGTRLTVL.

This clonotype was counted between two and nine times. This beta chain appears as a stray read in a library generated for alpha chains; its size is not informative. The J gene is TRBJ2-1, the V gene TRBV18; 11 bases map to TRBD1. V dropped 6 bases and J dropped 8; count of bases not matched to a gene: 12. This CDR3 is built from 16 residues. Germline values: CDR1 KGHSH, CDR2 LQKENI. The CDR3 protein is CASSARTGGLWDEQFF. As DNA, the CDR3 is TGTGCCAGCTCTGCCCGGACAGGGGGCCTTTGGGATGAGCAGTTCTTC.

As regards this clonotype: This beta chain appears as a stray read in a library generated for alpha chains; its size is not informative. The chain recombines TRBV20-1 with TRBJ2-7; 7 nucleotides line up with TRBD1. The trim removed 6 bases at V and 0 bases at J, leaving 14 bases unmatched. Germline CDR1 is DFQATT and CDR2 is SNEGSKA (reference sequence). The CDR3 extends over 16 amino acids. The CDR3 reads CSATSTGALSSYEQYF. The CDR3 DNA is TGCAGTGCCACGTCCACAGGGGCCTTAAGCTCCTACGAGCAGTACTTC.

This clonotype came up a few times. A library made for alpha chains picked up this beta chain off target, so its size means little. The rearrangement links TRBV27 to TRBJ1-5, with D unclear. Germline loops: CDR1 MNHEY, CDR2 SMNVEV (reference sequence). Trimming removed 6 bases at V and 2 bases at J, with 5 bases between. The CDR3 has 12 residues. The CDR3: CASRLGNQPQHF. In DNA form, the CDR3 reads TGTGCCAGCAGACTGGGCAATCAGCCCCAGCATTTT.

This clonotype appeared a few times. Because this beta chain is a stray read in a library intended to capture alpha chains, its abundance should not be given much weight. The chain links TRBV28 to TRBJ2-7; TRBD1 matches at 8 bases. Germline CDR1 and CDR2: MDHEN and SYDVKM. CDR3 size: 14 residues. After removal of 3 bases from V and 4 bases from J, the junction contained 5 bases not matched to a gene. CDR3 loop: CASSFQGAGYEQYF. The CDR3 region has the DNA TGTGCCAGCAGTTTTCAGGGGGCTGGTTACGAGCAGTACTTC.

This clonotype was detected a few times. With the library built for alpha chains, this beta chain is off target and its frequency is not meaningful. The rearrangement uses TRBV2 and TRBJ2-6; 10 nucleotides line up with TRBD2. This CDR3 spans 16 amino acids. V lost 4 bases and J lost 0; bases outside the gene matches: 0. Germline V gene lookup returns CDR1 SNHLY and CDR2 FYNNEI. The CDR3 is CASSASGSSGANVLTF. The CDR3 DNA follows: TGTGCCAGCAGTGCTAGCGGGAGCTCTGGGGCCAACGTCCTGACTTTC.

In the case of this clonotype: Being off target in a library aimed at alpha chains, this beta chain has a size of little meaning. The chain carries TRBV20-1 and TRBJ2-5, with 11 nucleotides matching TRBD1. The junction had 13 bases not matched to a gene; V was cut back by 8 bases and J by 5 bases. Germline CDR1 DFQATT, CDR2 SNEGSKA (reference sequence). This CDR3 region has 15 residues. The CDR3 reads CSPSWTGGSVETQYF. The CDR3 DNA is TGCAGTCCATCCTGGACAGGGGGCTCCGTGGAGACCCAGTACTTC.

This clonotype has only one observation. The library was prepared for alpha chains; this beta chain is a stray read, so its frequency means little. The rearrangement links TRBV7-8 to TRBJ2-1, with TRBD1 as a possible D gene (5 bases). Germline lookup yields CDR1 SGHVS and CDR2 FQNEAQ. V lost 8 bases and J 8 bases, leaving 13 bases between the germline ends. The CDR3 length is 12 residues. The CDR3 coding sequence is TGTGCCAGCCGCGACAGAAGCGATGAGCAGTTCTTC. It translates to CASRDRSDEQFF.

Regarding this clonotype: For a library built for alpha chains, this beta chain is a stray read; little rests on its size. The chain carries TRBV3-1 and TRBJ1-5, with D maybe TRBD1 (5 bases). The CDR3 has 14 amino acids. Per germline, CDR1 LGHDT and CDR2 YNNKEL (reference sequence). Trimming shortened V by 5 bases and J by 6 bases, and 14 bases separated the two germline ends. The CDR3 DNA follows: TGTGCCAGCAGCGGGGCAGGGAAGGTTCAGCCCCAGCATTTT. Translated, it gives CASSGAGKVQPQHF.

By sample share, this clonotype is hyperexpanded. This beta chain came through as a stray read in a library set up for alpha chains, and its size says little. The genes are TRBV7-2 and TRBJ1-2, with TRBD1 matching 7 bases. J lost 3 bases, V lost 3 bases, and 4 bases had no gene match. Looked up from germline, CDR1 is SGHTA and CDR2 is FQGNSA. CDR3 length: 14 amino acids. CDR3 in DNA: TGTGCCAGCAGCTTGGGCAGGGGGGACTATGGCTACACCTTC. Translated, it gives CASSLGRGDYGYTF.

Note on this clonotype: In a library made to pick up alpha chains, this beta chain is a stray read with a size that means little. The V gene is TRBV20-1, the J gene TRBJ2-2; the D is unclear. The CDR3 is 13 residues long. The germline gives CDR1 DFQATT, CDR2 SNEGSKA (reference sequence). Trimming took off 2 bases at V and 6 bases at J, with 10 bases between the two ends. CDR3 DNA: TGCAGTGCTAGAACTCCTAAGGCCGGGGAGCTGTTTTTT. Residues: CSARTPKAGELFF.

Comment on this clonotype: This beta chain came through as a stray read in a library set up for alpha chains, and its size says little. V gene TRBV7-3 combines with J gene TRBJ2-3; the match to TRBD2 covers 10 bases. The trim removed 4 bases at V and 3 bases at J, leaving 1 base unmatched. CDR1 is SGHTA, CDR2 FQGTGA, per germline. This CDR3 is built from 14 residues. CDR3 bases: TGTGCCAGCAGCTCGGGACTAGCGACAGATACGCAGTATTTT. Amino acid sequence: CASSSGLATDTQYF.

This clonotype occurred a few times. Since the library was made to target alpha chains, this beta chain is a stray read and its abundance is not meaningful. The J gene is TRBJ2-1, the V gene TRBV13, with D maybe TRBD2 (6 bases). This CDR3 has 15 amino acids. V lost 5 bases and J lost 2, with 13 bases in between. Germline V CDR1 and CDR2: PRHDT, FYEKMQ (reference sequence). The CDR3 sequence is CASSIERTTYNEQFF. Written as DNA, the CDR3 is TGTGCCAGCAGCATAGAGAGGACTACCTACAATGAGCAGTTCTTC.

Concerning this clonotype itself: This beta chain is off target for a library built for alpha chains, so its abundance means little. The chain employs TRBV20-1 and TRBJ1-2, with D perhaps TRBD1 (5 bases). Trimming took off 5 bases at V and 7 bases at J, with 17 bases between the two ends. Germline assignment: CDR1 DFQATT and CDR2 SNEGSKA (reference sequence). The CDR3 loop spans 13 amino acids. The DNA of the CDR3 is TGCAGTGCTCCACCCCGGGGGGTGGGTGGCTACACCTTC. Residues: CSAPPRGVGGYTF.

This clonotype has only a few counts. In a library made to pick up alpha chains, this beta chain is a stray read with a size that means little. This chain connects TRBV18 to TRBJ1-6, with TRBD1 as a possible D gene (6 bases). The CDR3 is 15 residues long. Germline V gene sequence: CDR1 KGHSH, CDR2 LQKENI. Trimming removed 3 bases from V and 6 bases from J, with 12 bases in between. The CDR3 sequence is CASSPSGAINSPLHF. The CDR3 DNA is TGTGCCAGCTCACCCTCGGGGGCAATTAATTCACCCCTCCACTTT.

A note on this clonotype: For a library built for alpha chains, this beta chain is a stray read; little rests on its size. This CDR3 reads CASSQDLATPYEQYF. CDR3 nucleotide sequence: TGTGCCAGCAGCCAAGACCTAGCGACCCCCTACGAGCAGTACTTC. This chain uses TRBV3-1 with TRBJ2-7; D possibly corresponds to TRBD2 (6 bases). The CDR3 length is 15 residues. CDR1 is LGHDT and CDR2 is YNNKEL in the germline V gene (reference sequence). Trimming took 0 bases from V and 2 from J, leaving 11 bases between them.

About this clonotype itself: This beta chain is an unintended read in a library built for alpha chains; its size means little. This chain links TRBV28 with TRBJ1-5; 8 bases match TRBD1. CDR3 length: 16 amino acids. CDR1 and CDR2 (germline): MDHEN, SYDVKM. Unmatched junction bases numbered 8, after V lost 6 bases and J lost 1 base. CDR3 coding DNA: TGTGCCAGCAGCGCCCGGACAGGGACGAGCAATCAGCCCCAGCATTTT. It specifies CASSARTGTSNQPQHF.

Within the sample, this clonotype is hyperexpanded. Its ends do not fully match the called genes, so a read error is possible. This beta chain turned up in a library designed for alpha chains; as an off-target read, its abundance says little. V and J are TRBV7-2 and TRBJ2-1; D is unclear. Germline CDR1 reads SGHTA; CDR2 reads FQGNSA. The CDR3 consists of 15 residues. This chain's CDR3 is CASSLGPSSLNEQFF. CDR3 sequence (DNA): TGTGCCAGCAGTTTAGGGCCTAGTAGTCTCAATGAGCAGTTCTTC. The whole variable domain, remainder taken from reference TRBV7-2 and TRBJ2-1, is GAGVSQSPSNKVTEKGKDVELRCDPISGHTALYWYRQSLGQGLEFLIYFQGNSAPDKSGLPSDRFSAERTGGSVSTLTIQRTQQEDSAVYLCASSLGPSSLNEQFFGPGTRLTVL.